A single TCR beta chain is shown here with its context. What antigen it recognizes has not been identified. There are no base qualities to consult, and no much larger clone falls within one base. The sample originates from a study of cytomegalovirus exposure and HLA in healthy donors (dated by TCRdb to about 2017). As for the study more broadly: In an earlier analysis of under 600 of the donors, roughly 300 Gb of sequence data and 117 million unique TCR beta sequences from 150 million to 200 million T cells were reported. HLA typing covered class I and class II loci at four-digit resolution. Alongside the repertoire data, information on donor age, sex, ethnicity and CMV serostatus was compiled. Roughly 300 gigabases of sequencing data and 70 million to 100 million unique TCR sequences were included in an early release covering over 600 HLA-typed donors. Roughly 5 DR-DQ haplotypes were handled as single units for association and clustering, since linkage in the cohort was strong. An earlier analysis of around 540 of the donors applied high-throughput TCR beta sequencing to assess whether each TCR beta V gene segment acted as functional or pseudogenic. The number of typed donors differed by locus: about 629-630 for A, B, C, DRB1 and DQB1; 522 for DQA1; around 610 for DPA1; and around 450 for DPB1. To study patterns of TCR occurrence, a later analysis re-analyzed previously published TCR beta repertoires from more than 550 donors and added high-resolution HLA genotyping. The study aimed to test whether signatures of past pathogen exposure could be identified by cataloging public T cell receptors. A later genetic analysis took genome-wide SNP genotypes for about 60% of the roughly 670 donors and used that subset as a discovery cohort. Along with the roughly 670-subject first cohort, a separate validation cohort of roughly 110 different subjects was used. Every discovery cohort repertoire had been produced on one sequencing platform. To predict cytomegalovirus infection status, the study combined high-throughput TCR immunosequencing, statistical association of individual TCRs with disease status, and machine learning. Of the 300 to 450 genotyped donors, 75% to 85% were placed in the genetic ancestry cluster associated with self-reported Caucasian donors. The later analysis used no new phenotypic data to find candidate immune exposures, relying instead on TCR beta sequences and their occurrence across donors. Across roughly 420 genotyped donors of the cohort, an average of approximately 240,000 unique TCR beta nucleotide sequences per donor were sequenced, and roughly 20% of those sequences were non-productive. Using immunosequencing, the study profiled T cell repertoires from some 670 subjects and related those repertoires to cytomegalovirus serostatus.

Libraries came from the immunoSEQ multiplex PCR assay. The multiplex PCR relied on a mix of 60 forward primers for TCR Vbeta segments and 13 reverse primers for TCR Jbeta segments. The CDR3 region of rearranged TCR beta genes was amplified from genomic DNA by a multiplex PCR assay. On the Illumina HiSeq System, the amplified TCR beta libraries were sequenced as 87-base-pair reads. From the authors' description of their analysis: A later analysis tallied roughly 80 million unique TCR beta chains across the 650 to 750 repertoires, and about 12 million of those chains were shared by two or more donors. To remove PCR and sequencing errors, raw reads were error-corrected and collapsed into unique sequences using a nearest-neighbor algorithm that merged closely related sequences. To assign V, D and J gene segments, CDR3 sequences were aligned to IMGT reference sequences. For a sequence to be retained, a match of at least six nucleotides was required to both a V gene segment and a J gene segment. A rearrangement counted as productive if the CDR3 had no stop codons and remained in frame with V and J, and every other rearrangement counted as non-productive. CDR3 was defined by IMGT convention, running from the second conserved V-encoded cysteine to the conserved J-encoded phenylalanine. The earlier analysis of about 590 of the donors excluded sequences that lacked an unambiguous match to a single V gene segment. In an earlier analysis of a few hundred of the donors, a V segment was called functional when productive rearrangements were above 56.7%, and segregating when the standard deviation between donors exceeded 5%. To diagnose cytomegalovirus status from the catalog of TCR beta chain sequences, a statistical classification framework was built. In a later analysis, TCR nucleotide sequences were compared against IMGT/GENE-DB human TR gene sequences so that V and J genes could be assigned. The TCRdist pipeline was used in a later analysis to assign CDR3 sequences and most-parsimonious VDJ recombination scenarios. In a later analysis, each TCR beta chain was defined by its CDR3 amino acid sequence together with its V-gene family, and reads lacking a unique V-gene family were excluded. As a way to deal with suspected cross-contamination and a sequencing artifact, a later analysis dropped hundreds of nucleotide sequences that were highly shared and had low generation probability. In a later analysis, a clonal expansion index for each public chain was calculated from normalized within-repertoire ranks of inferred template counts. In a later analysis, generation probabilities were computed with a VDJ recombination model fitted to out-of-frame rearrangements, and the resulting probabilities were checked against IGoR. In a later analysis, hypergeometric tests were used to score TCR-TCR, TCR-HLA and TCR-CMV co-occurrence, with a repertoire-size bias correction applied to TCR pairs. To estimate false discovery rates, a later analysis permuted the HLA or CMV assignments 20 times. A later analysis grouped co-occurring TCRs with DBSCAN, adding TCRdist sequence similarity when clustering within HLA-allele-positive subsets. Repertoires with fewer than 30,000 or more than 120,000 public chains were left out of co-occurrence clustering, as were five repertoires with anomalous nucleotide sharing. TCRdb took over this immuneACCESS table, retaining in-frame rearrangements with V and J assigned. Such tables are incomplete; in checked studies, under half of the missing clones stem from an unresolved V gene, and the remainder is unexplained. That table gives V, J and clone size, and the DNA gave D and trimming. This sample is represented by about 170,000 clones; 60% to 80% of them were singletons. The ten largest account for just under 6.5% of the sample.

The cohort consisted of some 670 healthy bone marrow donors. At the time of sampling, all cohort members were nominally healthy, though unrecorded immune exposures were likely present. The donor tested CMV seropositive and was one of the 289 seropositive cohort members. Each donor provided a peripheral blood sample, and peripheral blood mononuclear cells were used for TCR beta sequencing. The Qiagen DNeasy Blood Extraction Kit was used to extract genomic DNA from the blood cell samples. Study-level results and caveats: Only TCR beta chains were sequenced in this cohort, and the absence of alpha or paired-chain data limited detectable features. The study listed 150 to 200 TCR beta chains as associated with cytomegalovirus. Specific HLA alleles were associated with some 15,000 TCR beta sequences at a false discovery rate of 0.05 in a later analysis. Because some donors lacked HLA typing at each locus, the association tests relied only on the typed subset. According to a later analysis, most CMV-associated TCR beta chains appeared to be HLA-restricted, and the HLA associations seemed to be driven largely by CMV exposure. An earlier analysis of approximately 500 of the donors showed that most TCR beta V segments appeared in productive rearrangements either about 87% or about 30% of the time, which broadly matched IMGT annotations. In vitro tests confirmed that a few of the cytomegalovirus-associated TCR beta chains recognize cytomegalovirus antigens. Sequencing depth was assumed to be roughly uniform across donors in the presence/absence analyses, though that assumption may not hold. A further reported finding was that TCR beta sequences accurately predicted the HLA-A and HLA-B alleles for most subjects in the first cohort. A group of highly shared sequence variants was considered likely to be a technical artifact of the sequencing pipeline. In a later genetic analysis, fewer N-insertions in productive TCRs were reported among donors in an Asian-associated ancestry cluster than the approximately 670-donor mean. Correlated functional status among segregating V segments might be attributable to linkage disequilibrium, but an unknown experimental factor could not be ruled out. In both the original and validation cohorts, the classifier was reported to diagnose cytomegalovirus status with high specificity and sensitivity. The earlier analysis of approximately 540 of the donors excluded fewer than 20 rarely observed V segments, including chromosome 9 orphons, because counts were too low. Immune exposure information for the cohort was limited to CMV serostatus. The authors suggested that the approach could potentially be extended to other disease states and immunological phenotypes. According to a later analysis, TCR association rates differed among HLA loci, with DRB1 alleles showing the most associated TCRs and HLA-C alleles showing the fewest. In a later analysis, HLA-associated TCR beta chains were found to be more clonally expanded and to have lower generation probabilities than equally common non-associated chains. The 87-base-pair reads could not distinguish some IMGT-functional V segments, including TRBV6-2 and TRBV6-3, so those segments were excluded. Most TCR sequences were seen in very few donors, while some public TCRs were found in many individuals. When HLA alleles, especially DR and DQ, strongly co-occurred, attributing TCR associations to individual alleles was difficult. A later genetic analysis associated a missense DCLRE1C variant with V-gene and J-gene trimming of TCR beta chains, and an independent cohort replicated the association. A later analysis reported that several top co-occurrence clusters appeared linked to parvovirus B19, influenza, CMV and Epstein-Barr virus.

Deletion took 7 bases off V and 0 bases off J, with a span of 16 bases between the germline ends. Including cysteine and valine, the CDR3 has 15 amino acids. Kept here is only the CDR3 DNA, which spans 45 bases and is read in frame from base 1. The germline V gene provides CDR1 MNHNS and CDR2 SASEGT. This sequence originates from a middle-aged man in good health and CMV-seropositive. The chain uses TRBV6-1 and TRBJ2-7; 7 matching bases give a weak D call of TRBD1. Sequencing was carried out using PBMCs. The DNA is TGTGCCAGCATATTGGGGGGACAGTCCTCCTACGAGCAGTACGTC. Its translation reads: CASILGGQSSYEQYV.